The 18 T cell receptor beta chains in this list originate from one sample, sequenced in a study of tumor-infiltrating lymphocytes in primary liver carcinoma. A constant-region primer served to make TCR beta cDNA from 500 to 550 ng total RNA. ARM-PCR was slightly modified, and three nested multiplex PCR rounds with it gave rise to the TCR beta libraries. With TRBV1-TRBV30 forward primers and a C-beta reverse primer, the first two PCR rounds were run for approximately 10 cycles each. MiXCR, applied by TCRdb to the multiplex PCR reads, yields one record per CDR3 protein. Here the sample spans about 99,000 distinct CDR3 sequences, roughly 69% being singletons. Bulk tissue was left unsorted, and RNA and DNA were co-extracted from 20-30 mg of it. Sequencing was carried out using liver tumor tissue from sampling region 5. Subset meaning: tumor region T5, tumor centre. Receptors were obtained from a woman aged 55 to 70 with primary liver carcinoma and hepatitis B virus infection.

The CDR3 reads CASSPPDRLSYEQYF. CDR3 coding DNA: TGTGCCAGTAGCCCCCCGGACAGGCTAAGCTACGAGCAGTACTTC. This chain uses TRBV5-5 with TRBJ2-7; TRBD1 aligns across 7 bases. Germline-derived CDR1 and CDR2 are SGHKS and YYEKEE (reference sequence). The CDR3 runs 15 residues. V lost 8 bases to trimming and J lost 3 bases; unmatched junction nucleotides: 14.

In nucleotides, the CDR3 is TGTGCCAGCAGTTCACACGGGACACCGGTTCGGCCCCAGCATTTT. This encodes CASSSHGTPVRPQHF. This chain connects TRBV28 to TRBJ1-5; tentatively, D is TRBD1 (6 bases). The CDR3 is 15 amino acids. Germline CDR1 reads MDHEN; CDR2 reads SYDVKM. The ends were cut back, 4 bases at V and 9 bases at J, with 19 bases in the middle.

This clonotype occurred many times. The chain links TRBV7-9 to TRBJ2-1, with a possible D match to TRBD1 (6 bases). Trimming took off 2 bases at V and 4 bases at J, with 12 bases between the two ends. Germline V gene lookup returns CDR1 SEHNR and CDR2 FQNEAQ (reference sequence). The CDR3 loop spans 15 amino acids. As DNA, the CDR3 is TGTGCCAGCAGCTTACAGGGGACACAGTACAATGAGCAGTTCTTC. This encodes CASSLQGTQYNEQFF.

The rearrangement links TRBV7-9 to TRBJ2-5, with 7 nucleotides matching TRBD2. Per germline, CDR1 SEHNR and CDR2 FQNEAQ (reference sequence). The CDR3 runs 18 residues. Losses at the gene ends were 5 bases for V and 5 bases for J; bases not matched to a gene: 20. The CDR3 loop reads CASSPNLGACGSLETQYF. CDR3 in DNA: TGTGCCAGCAGCCCCAATTTGGGTGCTTGCGGGAGTCTTGAGACCCAGTACTTC.

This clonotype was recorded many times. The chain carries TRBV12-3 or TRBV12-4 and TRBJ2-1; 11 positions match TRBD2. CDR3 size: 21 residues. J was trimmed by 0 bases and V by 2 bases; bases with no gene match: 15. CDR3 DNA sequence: TGTGCCAGCAGTTTAATTTTTAGGGGACTAGCGGATATTAGCTCCTACAATGAGCAGTTCTTC. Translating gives CASSLIFRGLADISSYNEQFF.

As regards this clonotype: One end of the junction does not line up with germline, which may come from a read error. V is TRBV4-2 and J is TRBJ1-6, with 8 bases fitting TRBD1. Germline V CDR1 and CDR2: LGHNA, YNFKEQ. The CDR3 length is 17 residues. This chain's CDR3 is CASSVVRGPVHNPPLHF. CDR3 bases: TGTGCCAGCAGCGTAGTCAGGGGGCCTGTCCATAATCCACCCCTCCACTTT.

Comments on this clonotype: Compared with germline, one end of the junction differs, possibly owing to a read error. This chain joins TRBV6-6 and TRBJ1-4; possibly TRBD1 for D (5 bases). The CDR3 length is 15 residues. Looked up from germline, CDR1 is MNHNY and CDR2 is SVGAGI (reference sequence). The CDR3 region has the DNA TGTACCAGCAGTTACTCGAACAGGCGAGATGAAAAACTGTTTTTT. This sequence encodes CTSSYSNRRDEKLFF.

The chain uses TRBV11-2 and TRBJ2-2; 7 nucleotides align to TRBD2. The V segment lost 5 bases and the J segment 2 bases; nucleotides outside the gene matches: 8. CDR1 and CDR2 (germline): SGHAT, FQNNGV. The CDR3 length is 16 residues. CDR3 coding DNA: TGTGCCAGCAGCCATCGACTAGCAGAAAACACCGGGGAGCTGTTTTTT. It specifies CASSHRLAENTGELFF.

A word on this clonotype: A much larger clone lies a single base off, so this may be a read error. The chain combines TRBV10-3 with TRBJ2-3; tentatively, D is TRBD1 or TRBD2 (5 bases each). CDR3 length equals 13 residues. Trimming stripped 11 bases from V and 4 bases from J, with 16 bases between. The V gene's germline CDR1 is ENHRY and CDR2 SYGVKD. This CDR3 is CASDSGTSDTQYF. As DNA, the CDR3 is TGTGCCTCCGACTCCGGGACCTCAGATACGCAGTATTTT.

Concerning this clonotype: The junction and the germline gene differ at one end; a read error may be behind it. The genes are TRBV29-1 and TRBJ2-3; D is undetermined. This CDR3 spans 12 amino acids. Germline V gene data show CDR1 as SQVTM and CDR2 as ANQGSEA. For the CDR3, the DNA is TGCAGCTTTGAGACTGGGGCAGATACGCAGTATTTT. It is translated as CSFETGADTQYF.

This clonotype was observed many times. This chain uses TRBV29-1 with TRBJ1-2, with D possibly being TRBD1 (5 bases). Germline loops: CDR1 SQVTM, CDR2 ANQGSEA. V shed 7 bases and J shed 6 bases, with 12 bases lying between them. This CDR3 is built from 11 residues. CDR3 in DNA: TGCAGCGCTGAGGGGTGGGATGGCTACACCTTC. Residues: CSAEGWDGYTF.

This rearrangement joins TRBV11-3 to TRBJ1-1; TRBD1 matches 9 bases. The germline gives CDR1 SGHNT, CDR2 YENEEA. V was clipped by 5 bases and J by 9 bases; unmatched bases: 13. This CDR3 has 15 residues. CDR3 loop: CASSQEQGATVKAFF. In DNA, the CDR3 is TGTGCCAGCAGCCAGGAACAGGGGGCGACGGTTAAAGCTTTCTTT.

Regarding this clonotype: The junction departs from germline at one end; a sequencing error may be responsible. CDR3 nucleotide sequence: TGTAGCGTTTCAGACGGACACAATGAGCAGTTCTTC. Amino acid sequence: CSVSDGHNEQFF. The V call is TRBV29-1, the J call TRBJ2-1, with D possibly being TRBD2 (5 bases). The CDR3 is 12 amino acids. CDR1 SQVTM and CDR2 ANQGSEA come from the germline V gene.

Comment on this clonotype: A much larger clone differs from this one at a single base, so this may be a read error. CDR3 sequence: CTTSDLSGTSSYNEQFF. CDR3 sequence (DNA): TGTACCACCAGTGATCTTAGCGGGACTAGCTCCTACAATGAGCAGTTCTTC. The genes are TRBV24-1 and TRBJ2-1; 8 bases map to TRBD2. Germline CDR1 and CDR2: KGHDR and SFDVKD. The CDR3 has 17 amino acids.

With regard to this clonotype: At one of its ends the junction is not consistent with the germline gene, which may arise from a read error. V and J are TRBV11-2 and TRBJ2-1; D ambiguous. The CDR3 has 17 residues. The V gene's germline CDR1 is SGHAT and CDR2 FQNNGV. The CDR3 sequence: CASSFIPLRCSYDEQFF. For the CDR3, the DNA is TGTGCCAGCAGCTTTATCCCACTGAGGTGCTCCTACGATGAGCAGTTCTTC.

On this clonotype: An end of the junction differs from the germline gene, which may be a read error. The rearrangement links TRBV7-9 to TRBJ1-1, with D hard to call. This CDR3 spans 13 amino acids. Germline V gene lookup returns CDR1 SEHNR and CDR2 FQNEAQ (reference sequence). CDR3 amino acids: CASSSSVTQAAFF. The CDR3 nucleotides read TGTGCCAGCAGCTCATCGGTCACCCAGGCAGCTTTCTTC.

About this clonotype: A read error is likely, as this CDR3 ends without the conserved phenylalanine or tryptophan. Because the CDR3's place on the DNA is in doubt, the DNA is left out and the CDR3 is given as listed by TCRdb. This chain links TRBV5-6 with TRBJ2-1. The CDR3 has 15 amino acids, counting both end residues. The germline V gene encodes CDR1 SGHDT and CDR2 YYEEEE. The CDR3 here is CASSDGGTRYNEQLL.

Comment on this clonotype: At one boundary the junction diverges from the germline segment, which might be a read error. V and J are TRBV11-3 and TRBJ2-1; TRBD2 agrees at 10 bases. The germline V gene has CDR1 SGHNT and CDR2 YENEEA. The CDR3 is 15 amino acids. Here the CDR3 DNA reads TGTGTCAGCAGCTTGGGAACTAGCGGGGAGCTTGAGCAGTTCTTC. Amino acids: CVSSLGTSGELEQFF.